This T cell receptor beta chain stems from a study of blood T cells in healthy people across ages. A second PCR, run for about 7 to 11 cycles, used a sample-barcoded 5' primer plus a J-beta primer mix. TCRdb independently ran MiXCR on the 5' RACE reads; one entry per CDR3 protein. Of over 500,000 distinct CDR3 sequences in the sample, 52% are singletons; the top ten hold about 13%. Every sample yielded at least 6 million isolated PBMCs. This clonotype was counted a few times. The origin of this receptor is a woman older than 75 in good health. Sample: blood.

The CDR3 reads CASSLERVSYEQYF. CDR3 coding DNA: TGTGCCAGCAGCTTAGAACGTGTTAGCTACGAGCAGTACTTC. The chain has TRBV11-2 and TRBJ2-7; D is undetermined. Germline CDR1 is SGHAT and CDR2 is FQNNGV. The CDR3 covers 14 residues. The ends were cut back, 0 bases at V and 3 bases at J, with 9 bases in the middle.